The present T cell receptor beta chain was sequenced within a study of CD8 T cells in Susac syndrome. An input of about 0.5 to 1 ug of RNA was subjected to reverse transcription using random hexamers. Via MiXCR, TCRdb re-called the immunoSEQ multiplex PCR reads, giving one row per CDR3 protein. The data contain 120,000 to 150,000 distinct CDR3 sequences, roughly 94% of them singletons. Germline V CDR1 and CDR2: MNHEY, SVGAGI. The CDR3 length is 11 residues. Trimming stripped 5 bases from V and 8 bases from J, with 9 bases between. The chain is built from TRBV6-5 and TRBJ1-1; D ambiguous. Sequenced material: CD4+ T cells from PBMCs. This receptor was obtained from a human donor in good health. The CDR3 DNA reads as TGTGCCAGCAGTCGACTCAGCGAAGCTTTCTTT. It is translated as CASSRLSEAFF.